This is a list of T cell receptor beta chains from one sample in a study of blood T cell repertoires in COVID-19. This table comes from immunoSEQ multiplex PCR, and its TCRdb copy is limited to in-frame clones, with some not included. The sample lists 200,000 to 300,000 clones, 70% to 90% occurring once. The specimen was peripheral blood. Receptor source: a middle-aged woman with acute or convalescent COVID-19. Both conserved end residues are part of each CDR3. D genes are given only for firm matches. Size values are once, few and many counts, or a class for expanded clones, and some rows have none.

15	-	TRBJ1-2	-	TRBV6-6	CASSYSQGSNYGYTF
14	-	TRBJ1-3	-	TRBV19	CASMRVGEWNTIYF
14	-	TRBJ1-1	-	TRBV30	CAWSGTSMNTEAFF
15	-	TRBJ1-2	-	TRBV10-3	CAIREGGQPNYGYTF
14	-	TRBJ2-2	-	TRBV5-4	CASGDIPNTGELFF
14	-	TRBJ1-6	-	TRBV7-8	CASSYAGVNSPLHF
16	-	TRBJ1-2	TRBD1	TRBV6-5	CASSSGVTGGPHGYTF
15	-	TRBJ2-5	-	TRBV11-3	CASSLDPMPQETQYF
16	once	TRBJ1-3	-	TRBV5-1	CASSTRPGTSGNTIYF
16	-	TRBJ1-1	TRBD1	TRBV19	CASSIRTGIKDTEAFF
16	-	TRBJ1-1	-	TRBV19	CASSSRGTPGNTEAFF
17	-	TRBJ2-3	TRBD1	TRBV3-1/TRBV3-2	CASSQALTGASTDTQYF
14	-	TRBJ2-5	TRBD1	TRBV5-1	CASSPGQGEETQYF
15	-	TRBJ1-3	-	TRBV7-2	CASSSLGRFGNTIYF
15	once	TRBJ1-5	-	TRBV9	CASSVGGLSNQPQHF
13	-	TRBJ2-3	-	TRBV29-1	CSLGKQGTDTQYF
16	-	TRBJ2-1	-	TRBV11-1	CASSLYGSGWVGEQFF
11	-	TRBJ1-1	-	TRBV11-2	CASSPNTEAFF
17	-	TRBJ1-3	TRBD1	TRBV3-1/TRBV3-2	CASSPTGTGASGNTIYF
19	-	TRBJ2-3	TRBD2	TRBV6-6	CASSPRLVRLAGRGGTQYF
13	-	TRBJ1-2	-	TRBV10-2	CASSEQDGYGYTF
18	few	TRBJ1-1	TRBD1	TRBV19	CASSPLGTGGDHGTEAFF
16	-	TRBJ1-1	-	TRBV7-7	CASSLVGAAGPTEAFF
17	-	TRBJ1-6	TRBD1	TRBV7-8	CASSVTLGGRRYSPLHF
15	-	TRBJ2-3	-	TRBV12-5	CASPLMRGPTDTQYF
16	once	TRBJ1-2	-	TRBV7-9	CASSYRGRGDSYGYTF
15	once	TRBJ1-3	TRBD1	TRBV6-6	CASRTQGAQGNTIYF
16	-	TRBJ1-1	-	TRBV9	CASSASTGAAGTEAFF
17	-	TRBJ1-2	TRBD1	TRBV19	CASRSDLTGGTNYGYTF
13	-	TRBJ2-3	TRBD1	TRBV14	CASSQGDRGAQYF
16	-	TRBJ2-2	-	TRBV21-1	CASSKAQNQDTGELFF
13	-	TRBJ1-1	-	TRBV30	CAWSVHGNTEAFF
12	once	TRBJ2-2	-	TRBV2	CAIPGGTGELFF
16	-	TRBJ2-3	TRBD2	TRBV5-6	CASSSAGGPPTDTQYF
16	-	TRBJ1-1	TRBD1	TRBV5-1	CASSKDPTGTNTEAFF
15	-	TRBJ1-1	TRBD1	TRBV25-1	CASSESQGAMTEAFF
15	-	TRBJ1-1	-	TRBV15	CATSRDTIGGTEAFF
13	few	TRBJ2-5	TRBD2	TRBV12-3/TRBV12-4	CASSPSGQETQYF
13	once	TRBJ2-5	-	TRBV11-3	CASSLSYQETQYF